This T cell receptor beta chain was observed in a study of cytomegalovirus exposure and HLA in healthy donors (dated by TCRdb to between 2016 and 2019). At the level of the whole study: An earlier analysis of 587 of the donors reported over 250 Gb of sequence data and 95 million to 140 million unique TCR beta sequences obtained from about 179 million T cells. HLA typing included class I and class II loci at four-digit resolution. A later genetic analysis used genome-wide SNP genotypes for 398 of the 666 donors, treating that subset as a discovery cohort. The study aimed to test whether cataloging public T cell receptors could reveal signatures of past pathogen exposure. All discovery cohort repertoires had been generated using a single sequencing platform. Besides the first cohort of 666 subjects, a separate validation cohort made up of 120 different subjects was used. An early release covering 550 to 650 HLA-typed donors comprised about 320 gigabases of sequencing data and tens of millions of unique TCR sequences. Of the 398 genotyped donors, 75% to 85% were placed in the genetic ancestry cluster associated with self-reported Caucasian donors. The study combined high-throughput TCR immunosequencing, statistical association of individual TCRs with disease status, and machine learning to predict cytomegalovirus infection status. An earlier analysis of fewer than 750 of the donors used high-throughput TCR beta sequencing to judge whether each TCR beta V gene segment behaved as functional or pseudogenic. Donor age, sex, ethnicity and CMV serostatus were compiled together with the repertoire data. A handful of DR-DQ haplotypes were handled as single units for association and clustering because linkage in the cohort was strong. Typing coverage varied by locus: roughly 629-630 donors for A, B, C, DRB1 and DQB1; approximately 520 for DQA1; nearly 610 for DPA1; approximately 470 for DPB1. On average, around 240,000 unique TCR beta nucleotide sequences were sequenced per donor among roughly 430 genotyped donors of the cohort, with 15% to 20% of those sequences being non-productive. Rather than drawing on any new phenotypic data, the later analysis identified candidate immune exposures from TCR beta sequences and the way those sequences occurred across donors. The study profiled the T cell repertoires of hundreds of subjects by immunosequencing and related them to cytomegalovirus serostatus. To study patterns of TCR occurrence, a later analysis re-analyzed previously published TCR beta repertoires from 550 to 800 donors and added high-resolution HLA genotyping.

This clone was found once. This clone's antigen is unknown. No base quality information exists; no much larger clone differs at one position. Results the study describes overall, beyond this receptor: A later genetic analysis associated a missense DCLRE1C variant with V-gene and J-gene trimming of TCR beta chains, and an independent cohort replicated the association. An earlier analysis of 587 of the donors showed that most TCR beta V segments appeared in productive rearrangements either about 87% or about 30% of the time, which broadly matched IMGT annotations. Because counts were too low, 15 to 20 rarely observed V segments, including chromosome 9 orphons, were left out of the earlier analysis of a few hundred of the donors. At a false discovery rate of 0.05, a later analysis linked under 20,000 TCR beta sequences to specific HLA alleles. A cluster of highly shared sequence variants was judged likely to represent a technical artifact of the sequencing pipeline. In a later analysis, HLA-associated TCR beta chains showed more clonal expansion and lower generation probabilities than non-associated chains that were equally common. The study listed 164 TCR beta chains as associated with cytomegalovirus. Because HLA typing was unavailable for some donors at each locus, only the typed subset was used in association tests. The only immune exposure information available for the cohort was CMV serostatus. Most TCR sequences were seen in very few donors, while some public TCRs were found in many individuals. The classifier was reported to diagnose cytomegalovirus status with high specificity and sensitivity in both the original cohort and the validation cohort. Most CMV-associated TCR beta chains appeared to be HLA-restricted in a later analysis, and the HLA associations seemed to be driven largely by CMV exposure. A few of the identified cytomegalovirus-associated TCR beta chains were confirmed in vitro to be specific for cytomegalovirus antigens. Strong co-occurrence of HLA alleles, especially DR and DQ, made assigning TCR associations to individual alleles difficult. Some IMGT-functional V segments, including TRBV6-2 and TRBV6-3, could not be told apart with the 87-base-pair reads, so those segments were excluded. Linkage disequilibrium might explain the correlated functional status among segregating V segments, but an unknown experimental factor could not be ruled out. According to a later analysis, parvovirus B19, influenza, CMV and Epstein-Barr virus appeared linked to several top co-occurrence clusters. In a later analysis, TCR association rates were found to vary across HLA loci, with the most associated TCRs seen for DRB1 alleles and the fewest for HLA-C alleles. A further reported finding was that TCR beta sequences accurately predicted the HLA-A and HLA-B alleles for most subjects in the first cohort. The cohort was sequenced for TCR beta chains only, and without alpha or paired-chain data the features that could be detected were limited. Sequencing depth was assumed to be roughly uniform across donors in the presence/absence analyses, though that assumption may not hold. Compared with the 666-donor mean, donors in an Asian-associated ancestry cluster had fewer N-insertions in productive TCRs, according to a later genetic analysis. The authors suggested that the approach could potentially be extended to other disease states and immunological phenotypes.

The cohort consisted of 600 to 750 healthy bone marrow donors. All cohort members were sampled while nominally healthy, although unrecorded immune exposures were likely present. The donor was CMV seropositive and belonged to the group of 250 to 350 seropositive cohort members. A peripheral blood sample was collected from each donor, and TCR beta sequencing was performed on peripheral blood mononuclear cells. Genomic DNA was extracted from the blood cell samples with the Qiagen DNeasy Blood Extraction Kit. Taken from the germline V gene, the CDR1 and CDR2 loops are KGHSH and LQKENI. V sheds 5 bases and J sheds 4 bases, leaving 11 bases between their ends. The cysteine opens and the phenylalanine closes a CDR3 of 14 amino acids. Only the CDR3 portion is preserved as DNA: 42 bases, with reading frame beginning at the first base. Receptor libraries were prepared by the immunoSEQ multiplex PCR assay. For the multiplex PCR, a mixture combining 60 forward primers for TCR Vbeta segments and 13 reverse primers for TCR Jbeta segments was used. Amplification of the CDR3 region of rearranged TCR beta genes was performed with a multiplex PCR assay on genomic DNA. On the Illumina HiSeq System, the amplified TCR beta libraries were sequenced as 87-base-pair reads. On the authors' methods: Across the 600 to 700 repertoires, a later analysis counted some 81 million unique TCR beta chains, about 10 million of which were shared by at least two donors. To remove PCR and sequencing errors, raw reads were error-corrected and collapsed into unique sequences using a nearest-neighbor algorithm that merged closely related sequences. CDR3 sequences were aligned to IMGT reference sequences to assign V, D and J gene segments. Each retained sequence needed at least a six-nucleotide match to both a V gene segment and a J gene segment. A rearrangement counted as productive if the CDR3 had no stop codons and remained in frame with V and J, and every other rearrangement counted as non-productive. CDR3 was defined according to IMGT convention as the region running from the second conserved V-encoded cysteine to the conserved J-encoded phenylalanine. The earlier analysis of approximately 590 of the donors excluded any sequence lacking an unambiguous match to a single V gene segment. An earlier analysis of under 750 of the donors called V segments functional above 56.7% productive rearrangements and segregating when the between-donor standard deviation exceeded 5%. A statistical classification framework was built for diagnosing cytomegalovirus status from the catalog of TCR beta chain sequences. In a later analysis, V and J genes were assigned by comparing TCR nucleotide sequences against IMGT/GENE-DB human TR gene sequences. The TCRdist pipeline was used in a later analysis to assign CDR3 sequences and most-parsimonious VDJ recombination scenarios. In a later analysis, every TCR beta chain was defined by the combination of its CDR3 amino acid sequence and its V-gene family, and reads without a unique V-gene family were dropped. To address suspected cross-contamination and a sequencing artifact, a later analysis removed 450 to 700 highly shared, low-generation-probability nucleotide sequences. In a later analysis, a clonal expansion index was calculated for each public chain from normalized within-repertoire ranks of inferred template counts. Generation probabilities in a later analysis came from a VDJ recombination model fitted to out-of-frame rearrangements, and those results were checked against IGoR. Hypergeometric tests were used in a later analysis to score TCR-TCR, TCR-HLA and TCR-CMV co-occurrence, with a repertoire-size bias correction applied to the TCR pairs. A later analysis estimated false discovery rates by permuting HLA or CMV assignments 20 times. A later analysis grouped co-occurring TCRs with DBSCAN, adding TCRdist sequence similarity when clustering within HLA-allele-positive subsets. Repertoires with fewer than 30,000 or more than 120,000 public chains were left out of co-occurrence clustering, as were about 5 repertoires with anomalous nucleotide sharing. Sourced from immuneACCESS, this table was stored by TCRdb with only in-frame sequences that have V and J called. A share of the clones is absent; for the studies checked, an unresolved V gene accounts for under half, and the remainder has no known explanation. V and J calls and clone size are those listed in that table; D and trimming were worked out from the DNA. This sample comprises some 200,000 clones, about two thirds of them detected only once. The ten largest clones represent roughly 2.5% of the sample.

The sequenced sample consisted of PBMCs. Recombination joined TRBV18 with TRBJ1-4; no confident D gene assignment can be made. The TCR originated in a man aged 40-55 years in good health and CMV-seropositive. The CDR3 corresponds to CASSRAEGNEKLFF. The sequence in DNA is TGTGCCAGCTCAAGGGCGGAGGGTAATGAAAAACTGTTTTTT.